This T cell receptor (beta chain) was identified in a study of T cell responses to AZD1222 COVID-19 vaccine. Clones were sequenced by immunoSEQ multiplex PCR, and TCRdb holds only the in-frame ones, with some missing. The sample carries about 130,000 clones, just under 95% recorded once. Findings and caveats of the study: At baseline, just a handful of AZD1222 recipients tested seropositive.

The table lists this clone with a count of one. The antigen is not known. The CDR3 spans 13 residues. Germline loops: CDR1 SNHLY, CDR2 FYNNEI. Trimming pared 3 bases from V and 7 bases from J, leaving 10 bases between. The chain carries TRBV2 and TRBJ2-1; D tentatively reads TRBD1 or TRBD2 (5 bases each). This TCR came from an adult who received the AZD1222 COVID-19 vaccine. Here the sequenced sample was peripheral blood, taken 28 days after the second AZD1222 dose. For the CDR3, the DNA is TGTGCCAGCAGTGATCCAGGGAGAAATGAGCAGTTCTTC. Amino acid sequence: CASSDPGRNEQFF.